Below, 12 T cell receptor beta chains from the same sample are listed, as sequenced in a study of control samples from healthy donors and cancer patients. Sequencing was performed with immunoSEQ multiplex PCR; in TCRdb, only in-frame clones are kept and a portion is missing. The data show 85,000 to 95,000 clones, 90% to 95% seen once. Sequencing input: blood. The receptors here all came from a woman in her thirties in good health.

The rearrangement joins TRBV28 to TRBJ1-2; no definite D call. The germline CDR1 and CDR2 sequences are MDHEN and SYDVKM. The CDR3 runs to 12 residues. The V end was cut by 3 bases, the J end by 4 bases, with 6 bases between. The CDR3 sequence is CASSFEFYGYTF. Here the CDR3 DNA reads TGTGCCAGCAGTTTTGAGTTCTATGGCTACACCTTC.

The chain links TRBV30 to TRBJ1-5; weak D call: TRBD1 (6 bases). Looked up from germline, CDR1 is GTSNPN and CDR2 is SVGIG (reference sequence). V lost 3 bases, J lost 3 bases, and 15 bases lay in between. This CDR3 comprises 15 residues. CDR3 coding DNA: TGTGCCTGGAGAAGGGGGGGCCTTGCCAATCAGCCCCAGCATTTT. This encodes CAWRRGGLANQPQHF.

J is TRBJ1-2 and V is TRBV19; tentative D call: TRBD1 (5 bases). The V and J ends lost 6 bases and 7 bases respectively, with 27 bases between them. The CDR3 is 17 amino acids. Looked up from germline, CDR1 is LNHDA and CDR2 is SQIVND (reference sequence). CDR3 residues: CASRVGGTLGTGGGYTF. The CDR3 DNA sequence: TGTGCCAGTAGGGTCGGAGGAACCCTGGGGACCGGGGGTGGCTACACCTTC.

The CDR3 loop is CASSSFVGGPVSNQPQHF. DNA of the CDR3: TGTGCCAGCAGCTCCTTCGTGGGGGGCCCTGTGAGCAATCAGCCCCAGCATTTT. The chain employs TRBV7-8 and TRBJ1-5; TRBD1 might be the D (6 bases). This CDR3 is built from 18 residues. V was pared by 4 bases and J by 1 base, with 20 bases between. The germline gives CDR1 SGHVS, CDR2 FQNEAQ.

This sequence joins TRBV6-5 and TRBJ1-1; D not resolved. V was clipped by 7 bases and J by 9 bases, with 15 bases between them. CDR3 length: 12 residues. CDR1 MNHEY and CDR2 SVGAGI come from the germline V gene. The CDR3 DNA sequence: TGTGCCAGCACCCATGGAAGTCCTCAAGCTTTCTTT. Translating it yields CASTHGSPQAFF.

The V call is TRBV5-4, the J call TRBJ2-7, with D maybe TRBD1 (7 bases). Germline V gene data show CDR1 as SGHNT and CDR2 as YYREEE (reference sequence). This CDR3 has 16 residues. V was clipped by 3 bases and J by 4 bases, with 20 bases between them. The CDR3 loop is CASSSGDSFNPYEQYF. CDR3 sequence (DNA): TGTGCCAGCAGCTCGGGGGACAGCTTTAACCCTTACGAGCAGTACTTC.

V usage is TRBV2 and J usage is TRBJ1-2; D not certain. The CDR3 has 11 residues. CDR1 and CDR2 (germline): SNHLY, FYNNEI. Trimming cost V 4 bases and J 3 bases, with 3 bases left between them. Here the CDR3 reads CASSGHYGYTF. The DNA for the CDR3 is TGTGCCAGCAGTGGCCACTATGGCTACACCTTC.

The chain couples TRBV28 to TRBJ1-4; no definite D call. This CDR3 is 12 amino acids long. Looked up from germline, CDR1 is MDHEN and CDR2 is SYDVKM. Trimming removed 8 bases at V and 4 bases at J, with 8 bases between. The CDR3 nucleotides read TGTGCCAGCGGAAAGGATAATGAAAAACTGTTTTTT. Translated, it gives CASGKDNEKLFF. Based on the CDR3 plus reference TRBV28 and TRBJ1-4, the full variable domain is DVKVTQSSRYLVKRTGEKVFLECVQDMDHENMFWYRQDPGLGLRLIYFSYDVKMKEKGDIPEGYSVSREKKERFSLILESASTNQTSMYLCASGKDNEKLFFGSGTQLSVL.

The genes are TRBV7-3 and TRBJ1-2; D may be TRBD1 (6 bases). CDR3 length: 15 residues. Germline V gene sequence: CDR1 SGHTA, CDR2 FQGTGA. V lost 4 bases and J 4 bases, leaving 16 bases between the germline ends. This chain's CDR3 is CASSSQGGSLYGYTF. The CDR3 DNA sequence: TGTGCCAGCAGCTCCCAAGGGGGAAGCCTCTATGGCTACACCTTC.

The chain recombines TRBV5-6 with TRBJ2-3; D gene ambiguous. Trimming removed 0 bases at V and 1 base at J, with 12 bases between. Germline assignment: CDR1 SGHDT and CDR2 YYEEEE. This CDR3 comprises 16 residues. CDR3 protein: CASSLGPSRGTDTQYF. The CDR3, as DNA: TGTGCCAGCAGCTTGGGTCCCAGCAGAGGCACAGATACGCAGTATTTT.

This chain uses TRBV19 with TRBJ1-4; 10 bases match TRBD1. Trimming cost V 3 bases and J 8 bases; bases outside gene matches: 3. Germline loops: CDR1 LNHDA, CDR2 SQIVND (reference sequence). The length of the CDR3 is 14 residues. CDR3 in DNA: TGTGCCAGTAGTATGGGACAGGGGAGAGAAAAACTGTTTTTT. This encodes CASSMGQGREKLFF. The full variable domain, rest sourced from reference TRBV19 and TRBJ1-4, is DGGITQSPKYLFRKEGQNVTLSCEQNLNHDAMYWYRQDPGQGLRLIYYSQIVNDFQKGDIAEGYSVSREKKESFPLTVTSAQKNPTAFYLCASSMGQGREKLFFGSGTQLSVL.

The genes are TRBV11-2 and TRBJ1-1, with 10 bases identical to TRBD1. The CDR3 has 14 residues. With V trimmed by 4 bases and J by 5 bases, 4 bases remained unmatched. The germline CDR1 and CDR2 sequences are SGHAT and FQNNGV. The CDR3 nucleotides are TGTGCCAGCAGCTCGGGGACAGGGGTAACTGAAGCTTTCTTT. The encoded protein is CASSSGTGVTEAFF.